The 14 T cell receptor beta chains below were found in one sample sequenced in a study of T cells after yellow fever vaccination. A single record per CDR3 protein comes from TCRdb applying MiXCR to the 5' RACE reads. The sample carries 68,000 or so distinct CDR3 sequences, less than 8.5% recorded once. The sequencing here drew on CD8+ T cells sorted from PBMCs, taken roughly 47 days after the first yellow fever vaccination. The receptor source for this set is a man between 18 and 29 years old who received the YFV17D yellow fever vaccine.

This clonotype appeared many times. The CDR3 DNA sequence: TGTGCCAGCAGCCCGCGAGGACTAGCGGGAGGCAATGAGCAGTTCTTC. The encoded protein is CASSPRGLAGGNEQFF. This chain uses TRBV11-3 with TRBJ2-1; 14 bases are shared with TRBD2. The CDR3 length is 16 residues. Trimming took 5 bases from V and 6 from J; bases not matched to a gene: 6. Per the germline V gene, CDR1 is SGHNT and CDR2 is YENEEA.

This clonotype has a count of ten or more. J is TRBJ2-7 and V is TRBV7-8; D is unresolved. This CDR3 has 14 amino acids. The V gene's germline CDR1 is SGHVS and CDR2 FQNEAQ. V dropped 5 bases and J dropped 0 bases, with 11 bases sitting between them. The CDR3 loop reads CASSVRPSSYEQYV. The CDR3 DNA sequence: TGTGCCAGCAGCGTGAGGCCAAGCTCCTACGAGCAGTACGTC.

This clonotype occurred many times. The chain uses TRBV7-8 and TRBJ2-1, with TRBD2 matching 11 bases. The trim removed 2 bases at V and 7 bases at J, leaving 4 bases unmatched. CDR3 length: 15 amino acids. The germline gives CDR1 SGHVS, CDR2 FQNEAQ. The CDR3: CASSLTSGGGNEQFF. The CDR3 region has the DNA TGTGCCAGCAGCTTAACTAGCGGGGGTGGTAATGAGCAGTTCTTC.

This clonotype was detected ten times or more. The chain links TRBV6-2 or TRBV6-3 to TRBJ1-1, with TRBD1 matching over 8 bases. The CDR3 runs 15 residues. CDR1 is MNHEY, CDR2 SVGEGT, per germline. V trimming: 3 bases; J trimming: 6 bases; junction bases outside the gene matches: 9. The CDR3 loop reads CASSYRIAGGAEAFF. The CDR3, as DNA: TGTGCCAGCAGTTATCGGATTGCAGGGGGCGCTGAAGCTTTCTTT.

This clonotype has ten or more counts. The chain employs TRBV6-5 and TRBJ2-7, with a possible D match to TRBD2 (7 bases). CDR3 size: 14 residues. Trimming took off 2 bases at V and 2 bases at J, with 10 bases between the two ends. Germline values: CDR1 MNHEY, CDR2 SVGAGI. The CDR3 region has the DNA TGTGCCAGCAGTTACGGGGGGGCAACCTACGAGCAGTACGTC. Its translation: CASSYGGATYEQYV.

This clonotype appeared a few times. This sequence joins TRBV28 and TRBJ2-5, with D possibly TRBD1 on 6 matching bases. Germline CDR1 is MDHEN and CDR2 is SYDVKM. The V end lost 5 bases, the J end lost 0 bases, and 16 bases lay between the germline ends. The CDR3 loop spans 16 amino acids. In nucleotides, the CDR3 is TGTGCCAGCAGTCCATACAGGGAAGCGTACCAAGAGACCCAGTACTTC. This translates into CASSPYREAYQETQYF.

This clonotype was found many times. The chain joins TRBV24-1 to TRBJ2-2; D is perhaps TRBD1 (6 bases). Germline CDR1 is KGHDR and CDR2 is SFDVKD. Trimming removed 2 bases at V and 5 bases at J, with 14 bases between. The CDR3 sequence is 16 residues long. Written as DNA, the CDR3 is TGTGCCACCAGTGATTCTGGACAGCCCCGAACCGGGGAGCTGTTTTTT. Translation: CATSDSGQPRTGELFF.

Concerning this clonotype: This may come from a read error, since a much larger clone is one base off. This rearrangement joins TRBV20-1 to TRBJ2-2; tentative D call: TRBD2 (5 bases). CDR1 is DFQATT, CDR2 SNEGSKA, per germline (reference sequence). This CDR3 is built from 13 residues. V shed 0 bases and J shed 10 bases, with 12 bases lying between them. The CDR3 sequence is CSAREGVSVELFF. The CDR3 DNA reads as TGCAGTGCTAGAGAGGGAGTGAGCGTGGAGCTGTTTTTT.

This clonotype was observed many times. V is TRBV12-3 or TRBV12-4 and J is TRBJ2-7; 9 nucleotides match TRBD1. The CDR3 is made up of 14 amino acids. With 5 bases clipped from V and 4 bases from J, the junction kept 6 bases outside the gene matches. For the CDR3, the DNA is TGTGCCAGCAGTGCCGGGACAGGGCTTTACGAGCAGTACTTC. Encoded protein: CASSAGTGLYEQYF.

This clonotype was observed many times. The chain recombines TRBV12-3 or TRBV12-4 with TRBJ2-3; 10 bases are a match to TRBD2. This CDR3 comprises 18 residues. V was pared by 5 bases and J by 3 bases, with 14 bases of the junction left unmatched. CDR3 DNA: TGTGCCAGCAGTCCACCGGGAGGAGCGGGGGGGCAGACAGATACGCAGTATTTT. This gives the protein CASSPPGGAGGQTDTQYF.

In this sample, this clonotype turned up a few times. The rearrangement joins TRBV6-5 to TRBJ2-7, with 7 bases aligning to TRBD1. Trimming removed 3 bases from V and 1 base from J; junction bases left unmatched: 3. The CDR3 is made up of 14 amino acids. Germline CDR1 and CDR2: MNHEY and SVGAGI. CDR3 in DNA: TGTGCCAGCAGTTATACCAGGGGGTCCTACGAGCAGTACGTC. Its translation is CASSYTRGSYEQYV.

This clonotype has more than one count but fewer than ten. The V call is TRBV6-1, the J call TRBJ2-6; tentatively, D is TRBD2 (6 bases). With 4 bases removed from V and 2 bases from J, the gap between germline ends came to 6 bases. CDR1 is MNHNS and CDR2 is SASEGT in the germline V gene. The CDR3 is 14 residues long. Written as DNA, the CDR3 is TGTGCCAGCAGTGGACTAGCTGGGGCCAACGTCCTGACTTTC. This translates into CASSGLAGANVLTF.

This clonotype was detected many times. The chain recombines TRBV5-6 with TRBJ2-1; D gene unclear. Germline V CDR1 and CDR2: SGHDT, YYEEEE. V lost 5 bases, J lost 0 bases, and 12 bases lay in between. CDR3 size: 15 residues. CDR3 sequence reads: CASSRGMNSYNEQFF. The CDR3 DNA is TGTGCCAGCAGTAGAGGCATGAACTCCTACAATGAGCAGTTCTTC.

This clonotype was recorded at least ten times. This sequence joins TRBV5-1 and TRBJ2-1; D may be TRBD2 (6 bases). The CDR3 totals 15 residues. CDR1 SGHRS and CDR2 YFSETQ come from the germline V gene. V was pared by 1 base and J by 0 bases, with 8 bases between. CDR3 sequence: CASSLWGDSYNEQFF. CDR3 coding DNA: TGCGCCAGCAGCTTGTGGGGGGACTCCTACAATGAGCAGTTCTTC.